This record covers a single T cell receptor (beta chain). The antigen is undetermined. Germline CDR1 is SGHTA and CDR2 is FQGTGA. This CDR3 is 15 amino acids long. Trimming removed 5 bases at V and 7 bases at J, with 17 bases between. This sample was taken from a study of OX40 agonist ivuxolimab in advanced cancers. Study outcomes and limitations: Compared with CD4+, CD8+ T cells on average had more expanded clones. Both CD4+ and CD8+ T cell populations in blood had undergone clonal expansion by week 6 at 0.1 to 3.0 mg/kg.

This table comes from immunoSEQ multiplex PCR, and its TCRdb copy is limited to in-frame clones, with some not included. The table has around 64,000 clones, 84% seen once. Material: CD4+ or CD8+ T cells sorted from blood, obtained in a trial of the OX40 agonist ivuxolimab. The receptor's source is an adult with an advanced solid tumor such as melanoma, head and neck, liver or kidney cancer. V gene TRBV7-3 combines with J gene TRBJ2-2; D is unclear. This CDR3 is CASSLNVDPFGELFF. CDR3 nucleotide sequence: TGTGCCAGCAGCCTTAACGTCGACCCCTTCGGGGAGCTGTTTTTT.